The present T cell receptor (beta chain) was sequenced within a study of shared clonotypes between healthy human individuals. This clone came up a few times. Its antigen is not known. Genomic DNA (from each subset) was split evenly across several immunoSEQ plates. The data were produced by immunoSEQ multiplex PCR, yet TCRdb's version contains in-frame clones alone and is incomplete. This sample has about 1.1 million clones, with about 84% found just once. Study-level findings and limits: Estimated clonotype richness was generally higher in naive than memory subsets.

Per germline, CDR1 SGDLS and CDR2 YYNGEE. The V gene lost 0 bases and the J gene lost 3 bases, with 3 bases spanning the gap. The CDR3 length is 13 residues. The sequence derives from a man aged 18 to 35 in good health. Some clones in this sample may be carry-over from other donors' samples. The chain uses TRBV9 and TRBJ2-2; D gene uncertain. The sample consisted of memory CD4+ T cells from PBMCs. Subset given: CD45RA-negative fraction. CDR3 in amino acids: CASSVDDTGELFF. CDR3 coding DNA: TGTGCCAGCAGCGTAGACGACACCGGGGAGCTGTTTTTT.